The 28 T cell receptor beta chains below all came from one sample that was sequenced in a study of cytotoxic CD8 clonotypes in ibrutinib-treated CLL. The protocol was immunoSEQ multiplex PCR, while the TCRdb copy is restricted to in-frame clones and leaves out a portion. The sample shows some 300,000 clones, around four fifths of them seen only once. The sample was PBMCs, taken before ibrutinib treatment. These receptors were collected from a human donor with chronic lymphocytic leukemia.

With respect to this clone: A read error may produce the germline difference seen at one junction end. The chain carries TRBV27 and TRBJ2-1; TRBD2 matches at 7 bases. This CDR3 has 12 amino acids. Germline V gives CDR1 MNHEY, CDR2 SMNVEV (reference sequence). The CDR3 is CASSHTLAAPLF. The CDR3 DNA reads TGTGCCAGCAGTCATACCCTAGCGGCTCCACTCTTC.

This clone was counted between two and nine times. This rearrangement joins TRBV14 to TRBJ1-2, with unresolved D. The germline V gene encodes CDR1 SGHDN and CDR2 FVKESK. The germline V and J ends were trimmed by 1 base and 3 bases, with 6 bases remaining between them. The CDR3 contains 13 residues. As DNA, the CDR3 is TGTGCCAGCAGCCAAGGGACCCACTATGGCTACACCTTC. Its translation is CASSQGTHYGYTF. Variable domain in full (rest from reference TRBV14 and TRBJ1-2): EAGVTQFPSHSVIEKGQTVTLRCDPISGHDNLYWYRRVMGKEIKFLLHFVKESKQDESGMPNNRFLAERTGGTYSTLKVQPAELEDSGVYFCASSQGTHYGYTFGSGTRLTVV.

This rearrangement joins TRBV6-5 to TRBJ1-5; D is unclear. The CDR3 runs to 15 residues. Germline loops: CDR1 MNHEY, CDR2 SVGAGI. The ends were cut back, 0 bases at V and 0 bases at J, with 6 bases in the middle. CDR3 nucleotides: TGTGCCAGCAGTTACTCGGTATATAGCAATCAGCCCCAGCATTTT. Encoded protein: CASSYSVYSNQPQHF.

The gene calls are TRBV4-3 and TRBJ1-1, with TRBD1 identical over 7 bases. The germline V gene has CDR1 LGHNA and CDR2 YSLEER. This CDR3 has 16 amino acids. The ends lost 5 bases at V and 2 bases at J; junction bases unmatched: 11. The CDR3 spells CASSTTTGVLNTEAFF. The CDR3 DNA reads as TGCGCCAGCAGCACAACCACAGGGGTCCTAAACACTGAAGCTTTCTTT.

This clone has just a few counts. The chain combines TRBV6-1 with TRBJ2-5; TRBD1 aligns across 11 bases. The CDR3 consists of 17 residues. V shed 0 bases and J 5 bases; nucleotides not matched to a gene: 8. Per the germline V gene, CDR1 is MNHNS and CDR2 is SASEGT. CDR3: CASSEALRGQGVETQYF. The CDR3 nucleotides read TGTGCCAGCAGTGAAGCGCTGAGGGGACAGGGGGTCGAGACCCAGTACTTC.

The chain employs TRBV29-1 and TRBJ2-1, with 8 bases matching TRBD2. Germline V lookup: CDR1 SQVTM, CDR2 ANQGSEA. The trim removed 6 bases at V and 4 bases at J, leaving 2 bases unmatched. The CDR3 loop spans 12 amino acids. CDR3: CSVGLAYNEQFF. CDR3 sequence (DNA): TGCAGCGTCGGACTAGCTTACAATGAGCAGTTCTTC.

The V call is TRBV2, the J call TRBJ1-2, with 9 bases aligning to TRBD1. Per germline, CDR1 SNHLY and CDR2 FYNNEI. V lost 6 bases to trimming and J lost 8 bases; unmatched junction nucleotides: 10. The CDR3 is made up of 14 amino acids. The CDR3 region is CASRGQGGSTGYTF. The CDR3 DNA sequence: TGTGCCAGCAGGGGACAGGGCGGGAGTACAGGCTACACCTTC.

The rearrangement links TRBV5-4 to TRBJ2-5; perhaps TRBD2 as D (7 bases). Trimming pared 4 bases from V and 5 bases from J, leaving 15 bases between. Germline V gene data show CDR1 as SGHNT and CDR2 as YYREEE (reference sequence). The CDR3 runs 14 residues. CDR3 nucleotide sequence: TGTGCCAGCAGCGCACGGGGGGCAACGGAGACCCAGTACTTC. It is translated as CASSARGATETQYF.

The V and J genes are TRBV15 and TRBJ1-2; the D gene is possibly TRBD1 (5 bases). CDR1 LNHNV and CDR2 YYDKDF come from the germline V gene (reference sequence). Trimming shortened V by 0 bases and J by 11 bases, and 16 bases separated the two germline ends. The CDR3 sequence is 14 residues long. The CDR3 DNA reads TGTGCCACCAGCAGAGATACGGCAGGGCGTGTATACACCTTC. Translation gives CATSRDTAGRVYTF.

This clone was seen a few times. V gene TRBV4-1 combines with J gene TRBJ1-1, with D uncertain. CDR1 is MGHRA and CDR2 is YSYEKL in the germline V gene. The CDR3 consists of 15 residues. V was pared by 1 base and J by 5 bases, with 14 bases between. The CDR3 sequence: CASSQGAVQITEAFF. CDR3 sequence (DNA): TGCGCCAGCAGCCAAGGGGCGGTACAGATTACTGAAGCTTTCTTT.

This chain uses TRBV28 with TRBJ2-7; tentative D call: TRBD1 (5 bases). Germline V gene lookup returns CDR1 MDHEN and CDR2 SYDVKM. This CDR3 is 15 amino acids long. Trimming left V 2 bases short and J 5 bases short, with 16 bases between. CDR3 region: CASSLGLYLGDEQYF. The CDR3 coding sequence is TGTGCCAGCAGTTTAGGGCTATACCTAGGGGACGAGCAGTACTTC. Filled out from reference TRBV28 and TRBJ2-7, the complete variable domain reads DVKVTQSSRYLVKRTGEKVFLECVQDMDHENMFWYRQDPGLGLRLIYFSYDVKMKEKGDIPEGYSVSREKKERFSLILESASTNQTSMYLCASSLGLYLGDEQYFGPGTRLTVT.

The chain has TRBV6-5 and TRBJ2-7, with 9 bases matching TRBD2. V was clipped by 4 bases and J by 4 bases; unmatched bases: 11. CDR3 length: 16 residues. Germline V gives CDR1 MNHEY, CDR2 SVGAGI. CDR3 residues: CASSLTWGTSFYEQYF. The CDR3 DNA is TGTGCCAGCAGTTTGACATGGGGGACTAGCTTTTACGAGCAGTACTTC.

This sequence joins TRBV4-3 and TRBJ1-1; D not resolved. Germline loops: CDR1 LGHNA, CDR2 YSLEER. This CDR3 region has 13 residues. V gave up 1 base and J gave up 5 bases, with 8 bases separating them. CDR3 sequence (DNA): TGCGCCAGCAGCCAAGTCAGGCGGACTGAAGCTTTCTTT. It codes for CASSQVRRTEAFF.

The rearrangement joins TRBV4-1 to TRBJ2-7, with D possibly TRBD2 on 6 matching bases. CDR1 is MGHRA, CDR2 YSYEKL, per germline. CDR3 length equals 15 residues. Trimming left V 0 bases short and J 4 bases short, with 13 bases between. In DNA form, the CDR3 reads TGCGCCAGCAGCCAAGATGCGGGGTTCCCATACGAGCAGTACTTC. It yields the protein CASSQDAGFPYEQYF.

The chain is built from TRBV25-1 and TRBJ1-3, with D unclear. The CDR3 sequence is 11 residues long. V was shortened by 3 bases and J by 3 bases, with 0 bases between the two germline ends. The V gene's germline CDR1 is MGHDK and CDR2 SYGVNS. CDR3 sequence (DNA): TGTGCCAGCAGTGATGGAAACACCATATATTTT. Encoded protein: CASSDGNTIYF.

This chain connects TRBV7-8 to TRBJ2-1; tentative D call: TRBD2 (6 bases). V gave up 5 bases and J gave up 10 bases, with 12 bases separating them. CDR3 length: 12 residues. Germline lookup yields CDR1 SGHVS and CDR2 FQNEAQ. The CDR3 loop reads CASSQLAEEQFF. CDR3 DNA: TGTGCCAGCAGCCAATTAGCGGAAGAGCAGTTCTTC.

This clone was observed a handful of times. V gene TRBV7-2 combines with J gene TRBJ2-7; a weak D match, TRBD1 (5 bases). V shed 5 bases and J shed 3 bases, with 14 bases lying between them. The germline V gene encodes CDR1 SGHTA and CDR2 FQGNSA. The CDR3 consists of 14 residues. The CDR3 sequence: CASSPGLISYEQYF. Here the CDR3 DNA reads TGTGCCAGCAGCCCAGGGCTAATAAGCTACGAGCAGTACTTC. Full variable domain (remainder filled in from reference TRBV7-2 and TRBJ2-7): GAGVSQSPSNKVTEKGKDVELRCDPISGHTALYWYRQSLGQGLEFLIYFQGNSAPDKSGLPSDRFSAERTGGSVSTLTIQRTQQEDSAVYLCASSPGLISYEQYFGPGTRLTVT.

This clone was seen a handful of times. The J gene is TRBJ1-5, the V gene TRBV19; 8 nucleotides agree with TRBD1. V lost 10 bases to trimming and J lost 5 bases; unmatched junction nucleotides: 7. This CDR3 contains 13 residues. Germline CDR1 is LNHDA and CDR2 is SQIVND (reference sequence). The CDR3 is CATDRGGDQPQHF. The CDR3 DNA reads TGTGCCACCGACAGGGGAGGAGATCAGCCCCAGCATTTT.

The chain has TRBV6-9 and TRBJ2-4, with D possibly TRBD1 on 5 matching bases. The CDR3 has 14 amino acids. V was shortened by 3 bases and J by 8 bases, with 14 bases between the two germline ends. Germline CDR1 is MNHGY and CDR2 is SVAAGI. The DNA of the CDR3 is TGTGCCAGCAGTTACTCCGACAGTCAGGACATTCAGTACTTC. Protein product: CASSYSDSQDIQYF.

This chain connects TRBV7-3 to TRBJ2-4; 13 nucleotides agree with TRBD2. V lost 1 base and J lost 0; bases outside the gene matches: 18. This CDR3 has 23 amino acids. CDR1 and CDR2 from the germline V gene are SGHTA and FQGTGA. CDR3 amino acids: CASSLMSKKTSGRYSLAKNIQYF. CDR3 in DNA: TGTGCCAGCAGCTTAATGAGTAAAAAGACTAGCGGGAGGTATAGTCTAGCCAAAAACATTCAGTACTTC.

V gene TRBV15 combines with J gene TRBJ2-7; weak D call: TRBD2 (6 bases). V lost 4 bases, J lost 9 bases, and 13 bases lay in between. The CDR3 runs 12 residues. Looked up from germline, CDR1 is LNHNV and CDR2 is YYDKDF (reference sequence). CDR3 protein: CATSTRRGGQYF. The CDR3 bases are TGTGCCACCAGCACGCGTCGGGGAGGGCAGTACTTC.

This clone was counted a few times. The V call is TRBV6-5, the J call TRBJ1-2; 9 positions agree with TRBD1. The CDR3 runs 13 residues. Germline CDR1 and CDR2: MNHEY and SVGAGI. After removal of 6 bases from V and 5 bases from J, the junction contained 4 bases not matched to a gene. CDR3 nucleotide sequence: TGTGCCAGCAGACGGGACAGGGAATATGGCTACACCTTC. Translation gives CASRRDREYGYTF.

The rearrangement joins TRBV4-3 to TRBJ2-7; TRBD1 matches at 7 bases. The CDR3 runs 15 residues. V shed 3 bases, J shed 3 bases, and the junction held 8 bases outside the gene matches. CDR1 LGHNA and CDR2 YSLEER come from the germline V gene. CDR3 DNA sequence: TGCGCCAGCAGCCAGGAACGGGACAGCTACTACGAGCAGTACTTC. Translating gives CASSQERDSYYEQYF.

The genes are TRBV7-6 and TRBJ2-1; 7 nucleotides match TRBD1. CDR1 is SGHVS and CDR2 is FNYEAQ in the germline V gene. The CDR3 runs to 15 residues. V lost 0 bases and J lost 6; bases outside the gene matches: 5. CDR3 in amino acids: CASSLAGTESNEQFF. DNA of the CDR3: TGTGCCAGCAGCTTAGCTGGGACAGAGAGCAATGAGCAGTTCTTC.

V is TRBV6-5 and J is TRBJ2-7; 9 bases are a match to TRBD1. Per germline, CDR1 MNHEY and CDR2 SVGAGI. V lost 2 bases, J lost 4 bases, and 3 bases stayed unmatched. CDR3 length: 14 amino acids. CDR3 sequence reads: CASSYDRGIYEQYF. The CDR3 bases are TGTGCCAGCAGTTACGACAGGGGGATTTACGAGCAGTACTTC.

The chain joins TRBV30 to TRBJ1-5, with D perhaps TRBD1 (6 bases). CDR3 length equals 15 residues. CDR1 GTSNPN and CDR2 SVGIG come from the germline V gene (reference sequence). The V gene lost 3 bases and the J gene lost 3 bases, with 15 bases spanning the gap. CDR3 amino acids: CAWSPKGGHNQPQHF. The CDR3 DNA follows: TGTGCCTGGAGCCCGAAAGGGGGGCACAATCAGCCCCAGCATTTT.

The rearrangement uses TRBV6-1 and TRBJ1-1; D is possibly TRBD1 (6 bases). Trimming removed 2 bases at V and 4 bases at J, with 14 bases between. CDR1 is MNHNS and CDR2 is SASEGT in the germline V gene. The CDR3 has 15 residues. The CDR3 reads CASSELGRGITEAFF. CDR3 bases: TGTGCCAGCAGTGAATTGGGCAGGGGTATCACTGAAGCTTTCTTT.

The CDR3 here is CASSSQVTSGANVLTF. DNA for the CDR3: TGTGCCAGCAGTTCCCAGGTGACTTCTGGGGCCAACGTCCTGACTTTC. V and J are TRBV28 and TRBJ2-6, with D unclear. V shed 4 bases and J shed 1 base, with 11 bases lying between them. The CDR3 has 16 amino acids. Germline V gene lookup returns CDR1 MDHEN and CDR2 SYDVKM.